This TCR beta chain came from a study of technical replicates of blood from a handful of donors. Germline V gene sequence: CDR1 SEHNR, CDR2 FQNEAQ (reference sequence). V lost 0 bases, J lost 6 bases, and 8 bases lay in between. The CDR3 runs 13 residues. Sequencing used immunoSEQ multiplex PCR; TCRdb keeps in-frame clones, though not all of them. The sample lists over 50,000 clones, approximately 84% occurring once. The receptor was isolated from a human donor in good health. Some clones in this sample may be carry-over from other donors' samples. J is TRBJ1-2 and V is TRBV7-9, with unresolved D. Sequencing was done on a sample of PBMCs. CDR3 nucleotide sequence: TGTGCCAGCAGCTTAGCAGGGAGCCATGGCTACACCTTC. This gives the protein CASSLAGSHGYTF.